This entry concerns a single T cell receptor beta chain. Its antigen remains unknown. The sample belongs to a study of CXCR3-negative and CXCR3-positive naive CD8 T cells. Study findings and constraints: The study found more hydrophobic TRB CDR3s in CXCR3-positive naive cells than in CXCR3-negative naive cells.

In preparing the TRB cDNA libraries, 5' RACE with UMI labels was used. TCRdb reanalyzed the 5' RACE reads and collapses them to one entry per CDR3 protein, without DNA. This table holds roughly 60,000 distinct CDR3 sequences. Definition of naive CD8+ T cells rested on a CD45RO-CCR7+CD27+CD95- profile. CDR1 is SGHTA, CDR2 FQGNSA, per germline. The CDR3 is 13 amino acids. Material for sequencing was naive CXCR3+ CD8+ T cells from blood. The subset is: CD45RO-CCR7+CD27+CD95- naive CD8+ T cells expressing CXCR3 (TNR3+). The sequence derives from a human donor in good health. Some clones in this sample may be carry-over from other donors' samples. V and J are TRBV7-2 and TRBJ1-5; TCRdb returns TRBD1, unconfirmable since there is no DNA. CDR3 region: CASSLEGDQPQHF.